These 15 T cell receptor beta chains originate from one sample sequenced in a study of CD8 T cells in ankylosing spondylitis. One entry per CDR3 protein results from TCRdb running MiXCR on the 5' RACE reads. The sample has 250,000 to 300,000 distinct CDR3 sequences; 15% to 25% are singletons. Specimen: blood, either unsorted or a sorted T cell fraction (not recorded which). These receptor sequences come from a male donor with ankylosing spondylitis or in good health (not recorded which).

This clonotype was counted a few times. The rearrangement uses TRBV29-1 and TRBJ2-2, with D possibly TRBD1 on 5 matching bases. Germline CDR1 SQVTM, CDR2 ANQGSEA. The CDR3 covers 13 residues. V was clipped by 4 bases and J by 6 bases, with 12 bases between them. This chain's CDR3 is CSVVGQGPGELFF. The CDR3 nucleotides are TGCAGCGTTGTAGGACAAGGGCCCGGGGAGCTGTTTTTT.

The chain uses TRBV14 and TRBJ2-2; D is unresolved. V shed 1 base and J shed 1 base, with 7 bases lying between them. Germline V gene data show CDR1 as SGHDN and CDR2 as FVKESK. This CDR3 contains 15 residues. The CDR3 spells CASSQGTVNTGELFF. The CDR3 DNA sequence: TGTGCCAGCAGCCAAGGGACCGTGAACACCGGGGAGCTGTTTTTT.

The sample holds many counts of this clonotype. V gene TRBV5-1 combines with J gene TRBJ2-1, with TRBD1 identical over 7 bases. Trimming removed 2 bases from V and 9 bases from J; junction bases left unmatched: 8. The germline V gene has CDR1 SGHRS and CDR2 YFSETQ. There are 14 residues in the CDR3. The CDR3 region is CASSFSQGNGEQFF. The CDR3 DNA reads TGCGCCAGCAGCTTCTCACAGGGGAACGGTGAGCAGTTCTTC.

The table lists this clonotype with many counts. This chain uses TRBV12-3 or TRBV12-4 with TRBJ2-1; D perhaps matches TRBD1 (7 bases). This CDR3 has 14 residues. V shed 1 base and J shed 9 bases, with 13 bases lying between them. In DNA, the CDR3 is TGTGCCAGCAGTTTAGGGCAGGGGGGTTCTGAGCAGTTCTTC. It translates to CASSLGQGGSEQFF.

This chain links TRBV20-1 with TRBJ1-4; perhaps TRBD1 as D (6 bases). V was pared by 0 bases and J by 7 bases, with 12 bases between. This CDR3 contains 14 residues. Germline assignment: CDR1 DFQATT and CDR2 SNEGSKA (reference sequence). CDR3 nucleotide sequence: TGCAGTGCTAGAGAGGGACACTCACCTGAAAAACTGTTTTTT. Translation: CSAREGHSPEKLFF.

The CDR3: CASSSSALTYGYTF. The CDR3 region has the DNA TGTGCCAGCAGCTCCTCGGCCCTAACCTATGGCTACACCTTC. This rearrangement joins TRBV28 to TRBJ1-2, with D hard to call. Deletions cut 6 bases from V and 4 bases from J, with 15 bases between. This CDR3 region has 14 residues. CDR1 is MDHEN and CDR2 is SYDVKM in the germline V gene.

In its sample, this clonotype was seen many times. The chain is built from TRBV29-1 and TRBJ1-2; 8 bases agree with TRBD1. Trimming at V came to 4 bases and at J to 1 base, leaving 8 bases not matched to a gene. CDR1 is SQVTM, CDR2 ANQGSEA, per germline. The CDR3 covers 15 residues. The CDR3 is CSVGFRTGRNYGYTF. The CDR3 DNA reads TGCAGCGTTGGATTTAGGACAGGGCGTAACTATGGCTACACCTTC.

This sequence joins TRBV7-9 and TRBJ1-1; D is unresolved. V lost 2 bases and J 4 bases, leaving 11 bases between the germline ends. Looked up from germline, CDR1 is SEHNR and CDR2 is FQNEAQ (reference sequence). This CDR3 has 14 residues. Written as DNA, the CDR3 is TGTGCCAGCAGCTTACGCCTCATCGGCACTGAAGCTTTCTTT. Encoded protein: CASSLRLIGTEAFF.

This clonotype was seen more than once but under ten times. V gene TRBV29-1 combines with J gene TRBJ1-5; D is undetermined. The germline V gene has CDR1 SQVTM and CDR2 ANQGSEA. Trimming pared 7 bases from V and 4 bases from J, leaving 11 bases between. The CDR3 extends over 12 amino acids. CDR3 in DNA: TGCAGCGCTATGATGCGGAATCAGCCCCAGCATTTT. Amino acids: CSAMMRNQPQHF.

Here the CDR3 reads CASSAGTGVSETQYF. The CDR3 bases are TGTGCCAGCAGCGCCGGGACAGGGGTCTCTGAGACCCAGTACTTC. The rearrangement uses TRBV7-2 and TRBJ2-5, with TRBD1 identical over 10 bases. The CDR3 is 15 amino acids. The trim removed 5 bases at V and 5 bases at J, leaving 8 bases unmatched. CDR1 and CDR2 from the germline V gene are SGHTA and FQGNSA. Supplemented by reference TRBV7-2 and TRBJ2-5, the full variable domain reads GAGVSQSPSNKVTEKGKDVELRCDPISGHTALYWYRQSLGQGLEFLIYFQGNSAPDKSGLPSDRFSAERTGGSVSTLTIQRTQQEDSAVYLCASSAGTGVSETQYFGPGTRLLVL.

The chain uses TRBV20-1 and TRBJ2-1; 12 nucleotides agree with TRBD2. The germline CDR1 and CDR2 sequences are DFQATT and SNEGSKA (reference sequence). The CDR3 length is 18 residues. The V gene end was trimmed by 0 bases and the J gene end by 0 bases; junction bases not matched to a gene: 6. This CDR3 is CSARELAGGASSYNEQFF. The CDR3, as DNA: TGCAGTGCTAGAGAACTAGCGGGGGGCGCAAGCTCCTACAATGAGCAGTTCTTC.

The gene calls are TRBV28 and TRBJ1-5, with D hard to call. CDR1 MDHEN and CDR2 SYDVKM come from the germline V gene. This CDR3 has 16 residues. V gave up 5 bases and J gave up 0 bases, with 14 bases separating them. The CDR3 region is CASSPLGSYSNQPQHF. The CDR3 DNA follows: TGTGCCAGCAGTCCCTTGGGCAGCTATAGCAATCAGCCCCAGCATTTT.

This clonotype was seen a handful of times. The J gene is TRBJ1-2, the V gene TRBV7-9; D is ambiguous. CDR3 length: 14 residues. CDR1 and CDR2 from the germline V gene are SEHNR and FQNEAQ (reference sequence). Trimming stripped 4 bases from V and 7 bases from J, with 16 bases between. This CDR3 reads CASSSSSPLGGYTF. DNA for the CDR3: TGTGCCAGCAGCTCATCGTCTCCCCTCGGTGGCTACACCTTC.

The chain's CDR3 is CASSSDGIMNTEAFF. As DNA, the CDR3 is TGCGCCAGCAGCTCGGACGGGATTATGAACACTGAAGCTTTCTTT. J is TRBJ1-1 and V is TRBV5-1; D call uncertain. The V gene lost 3 bases and the J gene lost 0 bases, with 12 bases spanning the gap. The CDR3 has 15 amino acids. The germline V gene encodes CDR1 SGHRS and CDR2 YFSETQ.

The CDR3 region is CASADTRGGDEQFF. CDR3 bases: TGCGCCAGCGCTGATACGAGGGGTGGGGATGAGCAGTTCTTC. The chain recombines TRBV5-1 with TRBJ2-1; the D call may be TRBD1 or TRBD2 (5 bases each). V was pared by 7 bases and J by 8 bases, with 19 bases between. Germline assignment: CDR1 SGHRS and CDR2 YFSETQ. CDR3 size: 14 residues.